The sequence of this TCR beta chain was determined in a study of blood T cell repertoires in COVID-19. Generated by immunoSEQ multiplex PCR, the TCRdb table keeps only in-frame clones and is missing some. Found here are roughly 240,000 clones, over 80% of them singletons; the top ten hold 2.6%. Germline V CDR1 and CDR2: SGHRS, YFSETQ. Trimming removed 4 bases from V and 8 bases from J, with 18 bases in between. The CDR3 consists of 15 residues. The source is a woman in her 30s with acute COVID-19. What was sequenced was PBMCs or T cells enriched from blood (not recorded which). The genes are TRBV5-1 and TRBJ1-4; D uncertain. Written as DNA, the CDR3 is TGCGCCAGCAGCCCCCAGCGGTTAGGAGGCGAAAAACTGTTTTTT. It yields the protein CASSPQRLGGEKLFF.